The entry below gives a single T cell receptor (beta chain) sequence along with its context. The data were obtained in a study of blood T cell repertoires in COVID-19. Study information: Italy, Spain and the United States were the sources of the convalescent and acute COVID-19 samples.

Germline V gene data show CDR1 as SGHTA and CDR2 as FQGNSA. V dropped 5 bases and J dropped 4 bases, with 23 bases sitting between them. This CDR3 has 17 residues. In the original workflow: Scientists estimated how many nucleated cells there were by amplifying reference gene primers. The protocol was immunoSEQ multiplex PCR, while the TCRdb copy is restricted to in-frame clones and leaves out a portion. V, J and clone size were drawn from that table, and D and trimming were deduced from the DNA. The sample has some 110,000 clones, 60% to 80% seen once. This TCR was recovered from a human donor with acute or convalescent COVID-19. The donor label of this sample is uncertain. The V and J genes are TRBV7-2 and TRBJ1-1; TRBD1 is a possible D gene (6 bases). Sequencing was performed on peripheral blood. CDR3: CASSLSYRVSRGTEAFF. In DNA, the CDR3 is TGTGCCAGCAGCCTATCCTACAGGGTGAGTCGCGGCACTGAAGCTTTCTTT.